Below, 26 T cell receptor beta chains from the same sample are listed, as sequenced in a study of T cell responses to AZD1222 COVID-19 vaccine. TCRdb's copy holds only in-frame clones and misses some; the assay was immunoSEQ multiplex PCR. This repertoire shows roughly 150,000 clones, almost 95% found once; its top ten account for 9% to 9.5%. Sequences were derived from peripheral blood, sampled 28 days after the second AZD1222 dose. The source is an adult who received the AZD1222 COVID-19 vaccine.

This sequence joins TRBV29-1 and TRBJ1-3; D uncertain. The CDR3 spans 14 residues. The germline V gene has CDR1 SQVTM and CDR2 ANQGSEA. The V end lost 1 base, the J end lost 0 bases, and 7 bases lay between the germline ends. The CDR3 sequence is CSVEGVPSGNTIYF. The DNA for the CDR3 is TGCAGCGTTGAAGGGGTGCCCTCTGGAAACACCATATATTTT.

The V and J genes are TRBV29-1 and TRBJ2-7; no clear D gene. Trimming cost V 6 bases and J 2 bases, with 8 bases left between them. Per germline, CDR1 SQVTM and CDR2 ANQGSEA. The CDR3 consists of 11 residues. This CDR3 is CSVRATYEQYF. CDR3 nucleotide sequence: TGCAGCGTGAGAGCTACCTACGAGCAGTACTTC.

The chain recombines TRBV7-9 with TRBJ1-6; D is ambiguous. The CDR3 spans 15 residues. Trimming removed 5 bases at V and 9 bases at J, with 17 bases between. Germline assignment: CDR1 SEHNR and CDR2 FQNEAQ (reference sequence). CDR3 residues: CASSLSGIGLSPLHF. As DNA, the CDR3 is TGTGCCAGCAGCCTATCCGGGATAGGGCTTTCACCCCTCCACTTT. The full variable domain, with the rest looked up from reference TRBV7-9 and TRBJ1-6, is DTGVSQNPRHKITKRGQNVTFRCDPISEHNRLYWYRQTLGQGPEFLTYFQNEAQLEKSRLLSDRFSAERPKGSFSTLEIQRTEQGDSAMYLCASSLSGIGLSPLHFGNGTRLTVT.

Regarding this clone: One end of the junction fails to match germline, which may point to a read error. This rearrangement joins TRBV20-1 to TRBJ2-1, with D possibly matching TRBD2 (5 bases). This CDR3 is built from 11 residues. The germline gives CDR1 DFQATT, CDR2 SNEGSKA (reference sequence). CDR3 amino acids: CSVDDYDEQFF. DNA of the CDR3: TGCAGTGTCGACGACTACGATGAGCAGTTCTTC.

V gene TRBV18 combines with J gene TRBJ2-1, with 11 bases matching TRBD2. Germline values: CDR1 KGHSH, CDR2 LQKENI. Trimming removed 3 bases from V and 5 bases from J; junction bases left unmatched: 3. The length of the CDR3 is 15 residues. CDR3 bases: TGTGCCAGCTCACCTCTAGCGGGAGGAAACAATGAGCAGTTCTTC. Encoded protein: CASSPLAGGNNEQFF.

The rearrangement uses TRBV7-6 and TRBJ1-1; D is ambiguous. Germline CDR1 and CDR2: SGHVS and FNYEAQ. Deletions cut 2 bases from V and 1 base from J, with 5 bases between. CDR3 length: 13 residues. The CDR3 sequence is CASSLTENTEAFF. The CDR3 nucleotides are TGTGCCAGCAGCTTAACAGAGAACACTGAAGCTTTCTTT.

This clone was seen just once. V is TRBV5-4 and J is TRBJ2-3; TRBD2 matches at 13 bases. Germline CDR1 and CDR2: SGHNT and YYREEE (reference sequence). The CDR3 sequence is 19 residues long. Germline trimming cut 4 bases from V and 0 bases from J; bases unmatched to any gene: 11. For the CDR3, the DNA is TGTGCCAGCAGCCCGGGACTAGCGGGGCATTTCTATAGCACAGATACGCAGTATTTT. Residues: CASSPGLAGHFYSTDTQYF.

V and J are TRBV5-1 and TRBJ1-3; D is possibly TRBD1 (6 bases). CDR3 length: 15 amino acids. V was trimmed by 4 bases and J by 3 bases, leaving 14 bases between them. CDR1 and CDR2 (germline): SGHRS, YFSETQ. DNA of the CDR3: TGCGCCAGCAGCCCCACAGGGACGCGTGGAAACACCATATATTTT. Translation gives CASSPTGTRGNTIYF.

The rearrangement joins TRBV14 to TRBJ1-2; TRBD1 is a possible D gene (5 bases). Germline values: CDR1 SGHDN, CDR2 FVKESK. CDR3 length: 15 residues. Deletions cut 4 bases from V and 6 bases from J, with 18 bases between. The CDR3 sequence is CASSPREGTVNGYTF. CDR3 in DNA: TGTGCCAGCAGCCCGCGGGAAGGGACGGTGAATGGCTACACCTTC.

The J gene is TRBJ1-1, the V gene TRBV5-1; D is undetermined. V shed 3 bases and J shed 1 base, with 7 bases lying between them. This CDR3 spans 13 amino acids. Germline V gives CDR1 SGHRS, CDR2 YFSETQ. In DNA, the CDR3 is TGCGCCAGCAGCTCCAGCTCGAACACTGAAGCTTTCTTT. It yields the protein CASSSSSNTEAFF.

This rearrangement joins TRBV11-3 to TRBJ2-3, with D hard to call. Per the germline V gene, CDR1 is SGHNT and CDR2 is YENEEA. CDR3 size: 12 residues. Trimming removed 2 bases at V and 6 bases at J, with 6 bases between. CDR3 loop: CASSLNGDTQYF. The CDR3 DNA follows: TGTGCCAGCAGCTTAAATGGGGATACGCAGTATTTT.

This clone was seen a single time. The V and J genes are TRBV28 and TRBJ1-5; the D is unclear. Trimming took 5 bases from V and 0 from J, leaving 8 bases between them. CDR3 length: 14 residues. In germline, CDR1 is MDHEN, CDR2 SYDVKM. CDR3 DNA sequence: TGTGCCAGCAGTACGACCTATAGCAATCAGCCCCAGCATTTT. It translates to CASSTTYSNQPQHF.

The chain uses TRBV19 and TRBJ1-3; TRBD1 aligns across 11 bases. Germline V gene lookup returns CDR1 LNHDA and CDR2 SQIVND (reference sequence). This CDR3 region has 15 residues. V dropped 5 bases and J dropped 9; count of bases not matched to a gene: 9. As DNA, the CDR3 is TGTGCCAGTAGTCCTCCGGGACAGGGGGAGAGCACCATATATTTT. Residues: CASSPPGQGESTIYF.

J is TRBJ1-5 and V is TRBV4-2; no firm D call. Germline values: CDR1 LGHNA, CDR2 YNFKEQ. Between the trimmed V and J ends, which lost 3 bases and 3 bases, there was a span of 15 bases. The CDR3 sequence is 16 residues long. The CDR3 is CASSHMGGRDNQPQHF. The CDR3 DNA follows: TGTGCCAGCAGCCACATGGGAGGCAGAGACAATCAGCCCCAGCATTTT.

V and J are TRBV5-4 and TRBJ1-1; tentative D call: TRBD1 (5 bases). Looked up from germline, CDR1 is SGHNT and CDR2 is YYREEE (reference sequence). The CDR3 loop spans 13 amino acids. Trimming stripped 3 bases from V and 3 bases from J, with 9 bases between. The CDR3 nucleotides read TGTGCCAGCAGCTGGTGGGGGGACACTGAAGCTTTCTTT. Translating it yields CASSWWGDTEAFF.

The V and J genes are TRBV7-2 and TRBJ2-7; D is perhaps TRBD1 or TRBD2 (5 bases each). Per the germline V gene, CDR1 is SGHTA and CDR2 is FQGNSA. Trimming removed 2 bases at V and 6 bases at J, with 11 bases between. The CDR3 consists of 13 residues. CDR3 residues: CASSLSTRGEQYF. The CDR3 nucleotides are TGTGCCAGCAGCTTAAGTACGAGGGGCGAGCAGTACTTC.

This clone occurred once. The genes are TRBV30 and TRBJ1-5; D is perhaps TRBD1 (6 bases). Germline values: CDR1 GTSNPN, CDR2 SVGIG (reference sequence). With 3 bases removed from V and 2 bases from J, the gap between germline ends came to 11 bases. CDR3 size: 14 residues. CDR3 amino acids: CAWRAGGGNQPQHF. CDR3 coding DNA: TGTGCCTGGAGAGCGGGGGGCGGCAATCAGCCCCAGCATTTT.

Points on this clone: Other DNA variants within this sample encode the same CDR3. The rearrangement links TRBV6-5 to TRBJ1-1; a possible D gene is TRBD1 (5 bases). The V gene's germline CDR1 is MNHEY and CDR2 SVGAGI. V was pared by 2 bases and J by 0 bases, with 7 bases between. CDR3 length equals 14 residues. CDR3 nucleotides: TGTGCCAGCAGTTACGGGGGATTGAACACTGAAGCTTTCTTT. Translating gives CASSYGGLNTEAFF.

V and J are TRBV20-1 and TRBJ2-1, with 7 nucleotides matching TRBD2. The CDR3 runs to 11 residues. Per the germline V gene, CDR1 is DFQATT and CDR2 is SNEGSKA (reference sequence). Unmatched junction bases numbered 4, after V lost 5 bases and J lost 9 bases. The DNA of the CDR3 is TGCAGTGCTCGCGGCGGGGGTGAGCAGTTCTTC. It yields the protein CSARGGGEQFF.

The chain combines TRBV6-5 with TRBJ1-1; the D is unclear. Germline V gene lookup returns CDR1 MNHEY and CDR2 SVGAGI. The CDR3 contains 14 residues. V was cut by 0 bases and J by 5 bases, with 10 bases left in between. CDR3: CASSYSPASTEAFF. The CDR3 DNA is TGTGCCAGCAGTTACTCCCCAGCCAGTACTGAAGCTTTCTTT.

The V call is TRBV28, the J call TRBJ1-2; no definite D call. The V end was cut by 5 bases, the J end by 2 bases, with 15 bases between. Germline-derived CDR1 and CDR2 are MDHEN and SYDVKM. CDR3 length: 15 amino acids. The DNA for the CDR3 is TGTGCCAGCAGTCTTCTGTCCGGGATGAACTATGGCTACACCTTC. Its protein product is CASSLLSGMNYGYTF.

The V and J genes are TRBV2 and TRBJ1-4; D unclear. Trimming pared 2 bases from V and 6 bases from J, leaving 7 bases between. CDR3 length: 13 residues. Germline V lookup: CDR1 SNHLY, CDR2 FYNNEI. The CDR3 bases are TGTGCCAGCAGTGAACAGTTAGATGAAAAACTGTTTTTT. This sequence encodes CASSEQLDEKLFF. Full variable domain (remainder filled in from reference TRBV2 and TRBJ1-4): EPEVTQTPSHQVTQMGQEVILRCVPISNHLYFYWYRQILGQKVEFLVSFYNNEISEKSEIFDDQFSVERPDGSNFTLKIRSTKLEDSAMYFCASSEQLDEKLFFGSGTQLSVL.

The chain uses TRBV29-1 and TRBJ1-1; D ambiguous. Trimming removed 4 bases at V and 1 base at J, with 16 bases between. Germline V gene sequence: CDR1 SQVTM, CDR2 ANQGSEA. The CDR3 sequence is 15 residues long. CDR3 residues: CSVVGHHLENTEAFF. The CDR3 DNA follows: TGCAGCGTTGTAGGGCACCACCTGGAGAACACTGAAGCTTTCTTT.

The V call is TRBV6-2 or TRBV6-3, the J call TRBJ2-7; D perhaps matches TRBD2 (5 bases). Germline values: CDR1 MNHEY, CDR2 SVGEGT. The CDR3 loop spans 12 amino acids. V lost 4 bases and J 4 bases, leaving 8 bases between the germline ends. As DNA, the CDR3 is TGTGCCAGCAGTTCCCGGACTTACGAGCAGTACTTC. Translation: CASSSRTYEQYF.

The gene calls are TRBV6-5 and TRBJ1-4; perhaps TRBD1 as D (5 bases). This CDR3 has 14 amino acids. V gave up 6 bases and J gave up 4 bases, with 12 bases separating them. Germline assignment: CDR1 MNHEY and CDR2 SVGAGI. Here the CDR3 DNA reads TGTGCCAGCAGCCCCGGGGCCCTTAATGAAAAACTGTTTTTT. Its translation is CASSPGALNEKLFF.

The CDR3 spells CASSTLHGRSNQPQHF. DNA of the CDR3: TGTGCCAGCAGCACCCTCCATGGACGCAGCAATCAGCCCCAGCATTTT. The chain joins TRBV11-3 to TRBJ1-5, with no clear D. CDR3 length: 16 residues. Germline-derived CDR1 and CDR2 are SGHNT and YENEEA. V lost 5 bases and J 1 base, leaving 15 bases between the germline ends.